This T cell receptor (beta chain) stems from a study of metastatic and nonmetastatic thyroid tumors. About the research overall: Both malignant and benign thyroid patients supplied peripheral blood and tumor or nodule tissue samples, across which the repertoires of these patients were then compared. Overall study results and limits: Patients with malignant thyroid tumors reportedly had significantly higher TCR beta diversity than those with benign nodules, in blood and tumor.

This clone was observed at least ten times. The antigen remains unidentified. Thyroid surgery had not been preceded by any treatment in any patient. Authors' analysis steps: Clinicopathological groups differed in CDR3, with these differences serving to build a distant-metastasis classifier for papillary thyroid cancer. TCRdb re-analyzed the PCR reads using MiXCR. It is TCRdb's table, rather than the study itself, that gives the V and J calls and clone size. The data show about 15,000 clones, 25% to 30% seen once. Deletions cut 5 bases from V and 12 bases from J, with 17 bases between. The CDR3 has 13 amino acids.

The chain has TRBV12-3 or TRBV12-4 and TRBJ2-1, with D possibly being TRBD2 (6 bases). The material sequenced was tumor tissue. The TCR originated in a male donor with papillary thyroid cancer or a benign thyroid nodule (not recorded which). Some clones in this sample may be carry-over from other donors' samples. In DNA form, the CDR3 reads TGTGCCAGCAGTGACCGGGACGCCGGGGGGCAGTTCTTC. Translation: CASSDRDAGGQFF.